The T cell receptor beta chain described here comes from a study of blood T cell repertoires in COVID-19. Donors were grouped by their self-reported clinical history. Germline V gives CDR1 LNHDA, CDR2 SQIVND (reference sequence). V shed 6 bases and J shed 6 bases, with 18 bases lying between them. This CDR3 region has 15 residues. Data came from immunoSEQ multiplex PCR; TCRdb stores just in-frame clones and leaves some out. Here the sample spans fewer than 350,000 clones, approximately 91% being singletons. The sequenced sample was PBMCs or T cells enriched from blood (not recorded which). The J gene is TRBJ2-1, the V gene TRBV19; D is perhaps TRBD2 (6 bases). The TCR comes from a woman in her 30s who had been exposed to COVID-19. CDR3 region: CASRTRLERVNEQFF. In DNA, the CDR3 is TGTGCCAGTAGAACCCGACTAGAACGTGTCAATGAGCAGTTCTTC.